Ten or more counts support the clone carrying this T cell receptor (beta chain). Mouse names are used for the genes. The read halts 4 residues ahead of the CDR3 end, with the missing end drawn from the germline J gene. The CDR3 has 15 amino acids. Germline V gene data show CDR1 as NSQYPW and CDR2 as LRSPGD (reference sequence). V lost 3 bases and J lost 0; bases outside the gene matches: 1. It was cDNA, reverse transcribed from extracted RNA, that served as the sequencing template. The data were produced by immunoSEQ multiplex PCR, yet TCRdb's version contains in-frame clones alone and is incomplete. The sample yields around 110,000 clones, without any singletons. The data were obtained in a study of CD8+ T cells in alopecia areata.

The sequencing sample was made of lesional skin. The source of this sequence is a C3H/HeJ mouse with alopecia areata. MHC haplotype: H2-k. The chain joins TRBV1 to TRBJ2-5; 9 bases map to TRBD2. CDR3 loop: CTCSALGGNQDTQYF. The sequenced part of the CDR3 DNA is TGCACCTGCAGTGCTCTGGGGGGGAACCAAGAC.